Shown below are 22 T cell receptor beta chains from a single sample sequenced in a study of molecular identifiers for immune sequencing clone quantification. Using its own MiXCR run on the PCR reads, TCRdb lists one record per CDR3 protein. The profile shows about 65,000 distinct CDR3 sequences, 17% of them singletons. The sample consisted of naive CD8+ T cells from blood, with Jurkat cell RNA spiked in. Subset: FACS-sorted CD8+CD4-CCR7+CD45RA+ naive T cells. All receptors derive from a human donor in good health. Some libraries in this study had Jurkat cell RNA spiked in.

The count of this clonotype is one. The chain couples TRBV15 to TRBJ1-1; perhaps TRBD1 as D (6 bases). Germline V gives CDR1 LNHNV, CDR2 YYDKDF (reference sequence). This CDR3 comprises 18 residues. With 3 bases removed from V and 1 base from J, the gap between germline ends came to 21 bases. This chain's CDR3 is CATSSYLLGQGRNTEAFF. The CDR3 DNA follows: TGTGCCACCAGCAGTTATCTCCTGGGTCAGGGGAGGAACACTGAAGCTTTCTTT.

Worth noting for this clonotype: A junction boundary mismatches the germline segment, possibly from a read error. This rearrangement joins TRBV5-3 to TRBJ2-7; 7 nucleotides agree with TRBD1. TRBV5-3 is given ORF status, its function remaining uncertain. The CDR3 is 15 amino acids. CDR3 residues: CASSLSGTAYYEQYF. CDR3 bases: TGTGCCAGCAGCTTGTCCGGGACAGCTTACTACGAGCAGTACTTC.

With respect to this clonotype: A much larger clone differs from this one at a single base, so this may be a read error. The chain is built from TRBV19 and TRBJ2-7, with a possible D match to TRBD1 (6 bases). Trimming shortened V by 6 bases and J by 3 bases, and 12 bases separated the two germline ends. The CDR3 runs 13 residues. Germline loops: CDR1 LNHDA, CDR2 SQIVND (reference sequence). The CDR3 here is CASRDRGFYEQYF. CDR3 bases: TGTGCCAGTAGGGACAGAGGCTTCTACGAGCAGTACTTC.

This clonotype occurred a few times. This may be a read error, as it is one base from a much larger clone. V usage is TRBV29-1 and J usage is TRBJ1-2, with D unclear. Per the germline V gene, CDR1 is SQVTM and CDR2 is ANQGSEA. The CDR3 extends over 15 amino acids. The ends were cut back, 5 bases at V and 5 bases at J, with 21 bases in the middle. CDR3 region: CSVPRAEVPRYGYTF. CDR3 in DNA: TGCAGCGTTCCCCGAGCGGAGGTCCCTAGGTATGGCTACACCTTC.

This clonotype has a single count. V usage is TRBV20-1 and J usage is TRBJ2-1; the match to TRBD1 covers 8 bases. Germline CDR1 is DFQATT and CDR2 is SNEGSKA (reference sequence). CDR3 length: 15 amino acids. The junction had 11 bases not matched to a gene; V was cut back by 6 bases and J by 4 bases. CDR3 DNA: TGCAGTGCACCGGAACAGGGGGGCGGGTACAATGAGCAGTTCTTC. Translating it yields CSAPEQGGGYNEQFF.

This clonotype has a count of ten or more. This chain links TRBV19 with TRBJ1-1; D is unresolved. CDR1 LNHDA and CDR2 SQIVND come from the germline V gene (reference sequence). Trimming shortened V by 5 bases and J by 4 bases, and 11 bases separated the two germline ends. This CDR3 has 13 residues. The CDR3 region has the DNA TGTGCCAGTAGTTGGGGAGGTCGCACTGAAGCTTTCTTT. Amino acids: CASSWGGRTEAFF.

This clonotype has ten or more counts. The chain uses TRBV21-1 and TRBJ1-6. TRBV21-1 represents a pseudogene. This CDR3 region has 15 residues. CDR3 sequence reads: CASSKGEGYNSPLHF. The CDR3 bases are TGTGCCAGCAGCAAAGGGGAAGGATATAATTCACCCCTCCACTTT.

A few counts support this clonotype. The chain's CDR3 is CAISGLRMLAGKNPNEQFF. The DNA for the CDR3 is TGTGCCATCAGCGGACTCCGAATGCTAGCGGGTAAAAACCCAAATGAGCAGTTCTTC. The chain couples TRBV10-3 to TRBJ2-1, with TRBD2 identical over 8 bases. The CDR3 is made up of 19 amino acids. Germline lookup yields CDR1 ENHRY and CDR2 SYGVKD. The junction had 23 bases not matched to a gene; V was cut back by 6 bases and J by 7 bases.

As to this clonotype: The junction and the germline gene differ at one end; a read error may be behind it. The rearrangement links TRBV29-1 to TRBJ2-5, with a tentative D call TRBD1 (8 bases). CDR1 is SQVTM and CDR2 is ANQGSEA in the germline V gene. This CDR3 has 14 amino acids. The chain's CDR3 is CSVEGQGARETRYF. The CDR3 nucleotides read TGCAGCGTTGAGGGCCAGGGGGCGCGGGAGACCCGGTACTTC.

This clonotype was picked up many times. V gene TRBV7-2 combines with J gene TRBJ2-7; 7 nucleotides agree with TRBD2. Losses at the gene ends were 3 bases for V and 7 bases for J; bases not matched to a gene: 12. Germline assignment: CDR1 SGHTA and CDR2 FQGNSA. The CDR3 totals 15 residues. This CDR3 reads CASSFNGGSQREQYF. In DNA form, the CDR3 reads TGTGCCAGCAGCTTTAATGGCGGGAGTCAGAGGGAGCAGTACTTC.

This clonotype was seen at least ten times. The chain employs TRBV4-1 and TRBJ2-3; 9 nucleotides align to TRBD2. From germline, CDR1 is MGHRA and CDR2 YSYEKL. CDR3 size: 15 residues. The V and J ends lost 1 base and 6 bases, in that order; junction bases with no gene match: 5. CDR3 coding DNA: TGCGCCAGCAGCCAAGTCTTAGCGGGAGCTGATACGCAGTATTTT. Translating it yields CASSQVLAGADTQYF.

Concerning this clonotype: A much larger clone is a single base away; this may be a read error. This sequence joins TRBV11-2 and TRBJ2-3, with TRBD2 matching over 7 bases. CDR1 SGHAT and CDR2 FQNNGV come from the germline V gene. V lost 7 bases, J lost 3 bases, and 13 bases stayed unmatched. This CDR3 comprises 16 residues. Here the CDR3 reads CASNYRGRAWTDTQYF. In nucleotides, the CDR3 is TGTGCCAGCAACTACCGAGGGAGGGCCTGGACAGATACGCAGTATTTT.

This clonotype has ten or more counts. This chain connects TRBV28 to TRBJ2-3; TRBD2 agrees at 7 bases. The CDR3 loop spans 15 amino acids. V shed 5 bases, J shed 3 bases, and the junction held 8 bases outside the gene matches. Germline V gene sequence: CDR1 MDHEN, CDR2 SYDVKM. Here the CDR3 DNA reads TGTGCCAGCAGTCCGGGGGAGGGGATGACAGATACGCAGTATTTT. It specifies CASSPGEGMTDTQYF. Using reference TRBV28 and TRBJ2-3 for the parts outside the CDR3, the full variable domain is DVKVTQSSRYLVKRTGEKVFLECVQDMDHENMFWYRQDPGLGLRLIYFSYDVKMKEKGDIPEGYSVSREKKERFSLILESASTNQTSMYLCASSPGEGMTDTQYFGPGTRLTVL.

This clonotype was counted between two and nine times. The chain is built from TRBV19 and TRBJ1-5; D unclear. Germline V lookup: CDR1 LNHDA, CDR2 SQIVND (reference sequence). V lost 3 bases and J 0 bases, leaving 12 bases between the germline ends. This CDR3 has 16 residues. In nucleotides, the CDR3 is TGTGCCAGTAGTATCATGGGCGATTATAGCAATCAGCCCCAGCATTTT. This sequence encodes CASSIMGDYSNQPQHF. Combining the CDR3 with reference TRBV19 and TRBJ1-5 gives the whole variable domain DGGITQSPKYLFRKEGQNVTLSCEQNLNHDAMYWYRQDPGQGLRLIYYSQIVNDFQKGDIAEGYSVSREKKESFPLTVTSAQKNPTAFYLCASSIMGDYSNQPQHFGDGTRLSIL.

There are many counts of this clonotype. The chain joins TRBV30 to TRBJ1-5; D may be TRBD1 (6 bases). The CDR3 is 15 residues long. Germline CDR1 is GTSNPN and CDR2 is SVGIG (reference sequence). V was pared by 1 base and J by 0 bases, with 10 bases between. CDR3 residues: CAWSEGGYSNQPQHF. CDR3 DNA: TGTGCCTGGAGTGAAGGGGGATATAGCAATCAGCCCCAGCATTTT.

Concerning this clonotype: One base away lies a much larger clone, so this may be a sequencing read error. This chain links TRBV4-1 with TRBJ1-2; 10 bases are shared with TRBD1. The germline gives CDR1 MGHRA, CDR2 YSYEKL. This CDR3 is built from 14 residues. CDR3 nucleotide sequence: TGCGCCAGCAGCCAAGTGACAGGGGGCTATGGCCACACCTTC. This gives the protein CASSQVTGGYGHTF.

J is TRBJ2-2 and V is TRBV12-3 or TRBV12-4; TRBD1 agrees at 9 bases. This CDR3 has 16 amino acids. The ends lost 6 bases at V and 5 bases at J; junction bases unmatched: 10. DNA of the CDR3: TGTGCCAGCAGCCCAGGGGGGACAGGGAGAACCGGGGAGCTGTTTTTT. Translation: CASSPGGTGRTGELFF.

Regarding this clonotype: A much bigger clone sits one base away, suggesting this may be a read error. The V and J genes are TRBV2 and TRBJ2-3; D possibly corresponds to TRBD1 (5 bases). The CDR3 loop spans 20 amino acids. Deletions cut 7 bases from V and 0 bases from J, with 29 bases between. Germline CDR1 is SNHLY and CDR2 is FYNNEI. CDR3 nucleotides: TGTGCCAGCACTTCCGGCTGGGGCCCCTCCCTTAACTCTAGCACAGATACGCAGTATTTT. It specifies CASTSGWGPSLNSSTDTQYF.

As regards this clonotype: This may come from a read error, since a much larger clone is one base off. The rearrangement links TRBV15 to TRBJ2-7; maybe TRBD2 (6 bases). The CDR3 sequence is 11 residues long. V lost 5 bases and J 4 bases, leaving 6 bases between the germline ends. Germline CDR1 and CDR2: LNHNV and YYDKDF (reference sequence). CDR3 sequence reads: CATSGGYEQYF. DNA of the CDR3: TGTGCCACCAGCGGAGGGTACGAGCAGTACTTC.

The sample holds many counts of this clonotype. V is TRBV4-2 and J is TRBJ2-2, with 7 bases identical to TRBD2. In germline, CDR1 is LGHNA, CDR2 YNFKEQ. The CDR3 spans 18 residues. Unmatched junction bases numbered 16, after V lost 8 bases and J lost 1 base. CDR3 DNA sequence: TGTGCCAGCGGGGGGGGGTTGGAGCGGGATTGGAACACCGGGGAGCTGTTTTTT. Its translation: CASGGGLERDWNTGELFF.

About this clonotype: A much larger clone sits a single nucleotide away, making a read error possible. The chain uses TRBV5-1 and TRBJ1-5; D remains unclear. The CDR3 is 15 amino acids. Trimming took 1 base from V and 6 from J, leaving 14 bases between them. Germline V gene sequence: CDR1 SGHRS, CDR2 YFSETQ. The CDR3 loop reads CASSLYSDWGQPQHF. The CDR3 region has the DNA TGCGCCAGCAGCTTGTATTCGGACTGGGGTCAGCCCCAGCATTTT.

This clonotype was seen ten or more times. This chain links TRBV4-1 with TRBJ1-1; no clear D. V lost 0 bases and J 4 bases, leaving 9 bases between the germline ends. This CDR3 has 14 amino acids. Germline V CDR1 and CDR2: MGHRA, YSYEKL. DNA of the CDR3: TGCGCCAGCAGCCAAGAAGGTTCATCCACTGAAGCTTTCTTT. Amino acids: CASSQEGSSTEAFF.